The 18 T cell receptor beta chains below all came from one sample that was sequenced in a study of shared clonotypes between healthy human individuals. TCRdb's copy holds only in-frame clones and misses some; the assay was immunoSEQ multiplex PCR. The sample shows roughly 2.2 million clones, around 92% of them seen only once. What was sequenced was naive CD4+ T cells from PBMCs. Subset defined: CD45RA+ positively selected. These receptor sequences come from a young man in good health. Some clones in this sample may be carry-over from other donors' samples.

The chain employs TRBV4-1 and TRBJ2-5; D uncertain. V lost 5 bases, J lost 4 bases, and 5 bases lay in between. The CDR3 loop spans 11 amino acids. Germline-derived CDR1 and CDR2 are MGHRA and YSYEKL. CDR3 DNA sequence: TGCGCCAGCAGCAACCGAGAGACCCAGTACTTC. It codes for CASSNRETQYF.

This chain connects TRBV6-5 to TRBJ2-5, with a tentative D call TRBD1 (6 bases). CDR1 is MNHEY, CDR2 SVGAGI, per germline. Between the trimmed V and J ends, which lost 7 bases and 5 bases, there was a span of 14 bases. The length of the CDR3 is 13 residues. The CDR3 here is CASNSGAPETQYF. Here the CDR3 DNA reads TGTGCCAGCAACTCAGGGGCTCCGGAGACCCAGTACTTC.

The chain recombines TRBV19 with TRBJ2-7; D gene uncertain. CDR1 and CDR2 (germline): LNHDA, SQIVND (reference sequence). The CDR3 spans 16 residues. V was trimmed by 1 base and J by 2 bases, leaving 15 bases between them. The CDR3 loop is CASSIGWKKRPYEQYF. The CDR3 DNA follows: TGTGCCAGTAGTATAGGTTGGAAAAAAAGACCCTACGAGCAGTACTTC.

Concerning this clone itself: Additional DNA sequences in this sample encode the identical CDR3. The CDR3 coding sequence is TGTGCCAGCAGCTTAGAGGGTTACAATGAGCAGTTCTTC. Translating it yields CASSLEGYNEQFF. The J gene is TRBJ2-1, the V gene TRBV11-3; no reliable D call. V was shortened by 0 bases and J by 4 bases, with 4 bases between the two germline ends. Germline values: CDR1 SGHNT, CDR2 YENEEA. CDR3 length: 13 amino acids. Together with reference TRBV11-3 and TRBJ2-1, the CDR3 gives the full variable domain: EAGVVQSPRYKIIEKKQPVAFWCNPISGHNTLYWYLQNLGQGPELLIRYENEEAVDDSQLPKDRFSAERLKGVDSTLKIQPAELGDSAVYLCASSLEGYNEQFFGPGTRLTVL.

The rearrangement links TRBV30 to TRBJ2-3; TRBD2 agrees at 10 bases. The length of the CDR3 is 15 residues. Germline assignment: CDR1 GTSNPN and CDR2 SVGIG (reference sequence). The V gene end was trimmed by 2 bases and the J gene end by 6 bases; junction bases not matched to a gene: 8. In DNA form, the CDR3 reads TGTGCCTGGAGTTCCCCCCTAGCGGGAGTGGATACGCAGTATTTT. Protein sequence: CAWSSPLAGVDTQYF.

CDR3 protein: CASTRENGYTGELFF. CDR3 sequence (DNA): TGCGCCAGCACCCGGGAGAACGGTTACACCGGGGAGCTGTTTTTT. The rearrangement uses TRBV5-1 and TRBJ2-2; D perhaps matches TRBD2 (6 bases). Germline V gene sequence: CDR1 SGHRS, CDR2 YFSETQ. The germline V and J ends were trimmed by 6 bases and 3 bases, with 15 bases remaining between them. The CDR3 is 15 residues long.

The CDR3 DNA follows: TGTGCCATGAGTCCGGGGAGGCGGACTAATGAAAAACTGTTTTTT. As protein: CAMSPGRRTNEKLFF. V usage is TRBV10-3 and J usage is TRBJ1-4; D gene ambiguous. The CDR3 is made up of 15 amino acids. Trimming took off 9 bases at V and 2 bases at J, with 16 bases between the two ends. Germline V gene data show CDR1 as ENHRY and CDR2 as SYGVKD.

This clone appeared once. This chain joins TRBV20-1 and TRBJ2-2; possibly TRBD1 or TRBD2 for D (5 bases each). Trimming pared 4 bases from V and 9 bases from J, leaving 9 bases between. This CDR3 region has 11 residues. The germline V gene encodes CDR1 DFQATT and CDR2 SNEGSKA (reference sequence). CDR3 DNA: TGCAGTGCTAACGGGGCCCGGGAGCTGTTTTTT. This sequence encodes CSANGARELFF.

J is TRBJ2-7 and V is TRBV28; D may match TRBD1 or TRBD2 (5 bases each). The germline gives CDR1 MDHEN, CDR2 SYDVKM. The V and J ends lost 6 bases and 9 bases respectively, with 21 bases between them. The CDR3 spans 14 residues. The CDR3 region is CASSPGTIPDRQYF. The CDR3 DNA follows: TGTGCCAGCAGCCCCGGGACGATCCCCGATCGGCAGTACTTC.

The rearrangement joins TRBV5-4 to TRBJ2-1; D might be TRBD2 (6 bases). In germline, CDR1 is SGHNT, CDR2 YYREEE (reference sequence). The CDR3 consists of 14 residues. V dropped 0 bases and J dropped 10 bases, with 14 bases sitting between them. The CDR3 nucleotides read TGTGCCAGCAGCTTGGCCCTTCGAGCGGGCGAGCAGTTCTTC. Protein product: CASSLALRAGEQFF.

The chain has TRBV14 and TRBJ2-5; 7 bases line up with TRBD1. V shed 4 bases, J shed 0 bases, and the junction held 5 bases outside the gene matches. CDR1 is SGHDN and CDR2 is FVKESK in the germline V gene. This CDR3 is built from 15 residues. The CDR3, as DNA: TGTGCCAGCAGCCTGGGGACAGCCTACCAAGAGACCCAGTACTTC. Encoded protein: CASSLGTAYQETQYF.

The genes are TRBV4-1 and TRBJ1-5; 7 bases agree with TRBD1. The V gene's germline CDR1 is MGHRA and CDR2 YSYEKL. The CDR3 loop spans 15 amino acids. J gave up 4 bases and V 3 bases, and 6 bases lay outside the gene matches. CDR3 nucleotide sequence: TGCGCCAGCAGCCACGATGACAGGGAGAATCAGCCCCAGCATTTT. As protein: CASSHDDRENQPQHF.

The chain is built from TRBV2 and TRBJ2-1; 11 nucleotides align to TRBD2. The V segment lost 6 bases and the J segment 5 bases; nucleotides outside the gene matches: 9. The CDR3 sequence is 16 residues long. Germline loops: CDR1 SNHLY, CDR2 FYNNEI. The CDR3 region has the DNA TGTGCCAGCAGCGCCAATCCGGGACTAGCGGACAATGAGCAGTTCTTC. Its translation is CASSANPGLADNEQFF.

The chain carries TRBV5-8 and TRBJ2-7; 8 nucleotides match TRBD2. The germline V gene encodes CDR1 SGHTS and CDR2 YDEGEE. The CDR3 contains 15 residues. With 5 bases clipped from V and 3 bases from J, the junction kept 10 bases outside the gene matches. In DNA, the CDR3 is TGTGCCAGCAGACGGGGGGGTGGCTTTGGCTACGAGCAGTACTTC. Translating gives CASRRGGGFGYEQYF.

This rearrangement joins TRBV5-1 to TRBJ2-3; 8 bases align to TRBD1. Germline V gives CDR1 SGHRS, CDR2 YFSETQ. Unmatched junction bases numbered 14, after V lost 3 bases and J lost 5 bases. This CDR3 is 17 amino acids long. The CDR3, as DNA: TGCGCCAGCAGCTCCCTCCCGGGACAGGATTCCGGAGATACGCAGTATTTT. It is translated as CASSSLPGQDSGDTQYF.

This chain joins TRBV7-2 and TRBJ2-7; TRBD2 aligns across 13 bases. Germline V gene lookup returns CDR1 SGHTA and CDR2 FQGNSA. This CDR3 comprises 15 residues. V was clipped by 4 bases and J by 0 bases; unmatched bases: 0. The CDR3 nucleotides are TGTGCCAGCAGCTGGACTAGCGGGAGCTCCTACGAGCAGTACTTC. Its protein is CASSWTSGSSYEQYF.

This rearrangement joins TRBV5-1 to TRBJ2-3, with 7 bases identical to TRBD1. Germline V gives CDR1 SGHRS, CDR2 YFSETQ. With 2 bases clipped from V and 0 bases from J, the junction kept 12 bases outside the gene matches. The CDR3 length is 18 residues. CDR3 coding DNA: TGCGCCAGCAGCTTTAATTTTAGAACAGGGGAGAGCACAGATACGCAGTATTTT. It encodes CASSFNFRTGESTDTQYF.

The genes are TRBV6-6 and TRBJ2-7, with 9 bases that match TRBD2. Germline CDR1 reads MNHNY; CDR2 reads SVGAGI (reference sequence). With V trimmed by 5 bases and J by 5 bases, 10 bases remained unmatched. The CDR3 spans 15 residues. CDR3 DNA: TGTGCCAGCAGTCCGCAAGCGGGAGGCGCAGACGAGCAGTACTTC. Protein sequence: CASSPQAGGADEQYF.